Detailed here is one T cell receptor (beta chain). Its specific antigen is unknown. Base qualities are not at hand, and no much larger clone is one base apart. The cohort consisted of 670 or so healthy bone marrow donors. At the time of sampling, every cohort member was nominally healthy, though immune exposures that went unrecorded were likely present. The donor tested CMV seronegative, placing the donor among the 350 to 400 seronegative members of the cohort. A peripheral blood sample was provided by each donor, and peripheral blood mononuclear cells were used for TCR beta sequencing. The Qiagen DNeasy Blood Extraction Kit was used to extract genomic DNA from the blood cell samples. Libraries were prepared through the immunoSEQ multiplex PCR assay. For the multiplex PCR, a mixture combining 60 forward primers for TCR Vbeta segments and 13 reverse primers for TCR Jbeta segments was used. The CDR3 region of rearranged TCR beta genes was amplified from genomic DNA by a multiplex PCR assay. Amplified TCR beta libraries were sequenced as 87-base-pair reads on the Illumina HiSeq System. Per the source publication's procedure: Across the roughly 700 repertoires, a later analysis counted some 81 million unique TCR beta chains, roughly 11 million of which were shared by at least two donors. To remove PCR and sequencing errors, raw reads were error-corrected and collapsed into unique sequences using a nearest-neighbor algorithm that merged closely related sequences. V, D and J gene segments were assigned by aligning CDR3 sequences to IMGT reference sequences. For a sequence to be retained, a match of at least six nucleotides was required to both a V gene segment and a J gene segment. Rearrangements were classified as productive when the CDR3 lacked stop codons and remained in frame with V and J, and all other rearrangements were classified as non-productive. Following IMGT convention, CDR3 was defined as the stretch from the second conserved V-encoded cysteine up to the conserved J-encoded phenylalanine. The earlier analysis of some 550 of the donors excluded any sequence lacking an unambiguous match to a single V gene segment. In an earlier analysis of several hundred of the donors, V segments were called functional above 56.7% productive rearrangements and were called segregating when the between-donor standard deviation exceeded 5%. A statistical classification framework was developed to diagnose cytomegalovirus status using the catalog of TCR beta chain sequences. In a later analysis, TCR nucleotide sequences were compared against IMGT/GENE-DB human TR gene sequences so that V and J genes could be assigned. Using the TCRdist pipeline, a later analysis assigned CDR3 sequences along with most-parsimonious VDJ recombination scenarios. A later analysis defined each TCR beta chain by its CDR3 amino acid sequence plus V-gene family, and excluded reads lacking a unique V-gene family. In a later analysis, nearly 600 highly shared, low-generation-probability nucleotide sequences were removed to address suspected cross-contamination and a sequencing artifact. In a later analysis, a clonal expansion index was calculated for each public chain from normalized within-repertoire ranks of inferred template counts. Generation probabilities in a later analysis came from a VDJ recombination model fitted to out-of-frame rearrangements, and those results were checked against IGoR. Hypergeometric tests were used in a later analysis to score TCR-TCR, TCR-HLA and TCR-CMV co-occurrence, with a repertoire-size bias correction applied to the TCR pairs. In a later analysis, false discovery rates were estimated by permuting HLA or CMV assignments 20 times. In a later analysis, co-occurring TCRs were grouped using DBSCAN, with TCRdist sequence similarity added in when clustering inside HLA-allele-positive subsets. Co-occurrence clustering excluded repertoires with fewer than 30,000 or more than 120,000 public chains, plus five with anomalous nucleotide sharing. TCRdb carries this immuneACCESS record with in-frame sequences only. Its versions omit some clonotypes, under half of them owing to an unresolved V gene in the studies checked, with the rest unexplained. That table gives V, J and clone size, and the DNA gave D and trimming. Here the sample has roughly 180,000 clones; approximately 80% occur a single time. 1.3% of the sample rests with the top ten.

V loses 6 bases of germline sequence and J loses 0 bases, and the interval between the two ends is 13 bases. The CDR3 numbers 15 residues from cysteine through phenylalanine. The CDR3 DNA has 45 bases and is translated from base 1. CDR1 and CDR2, per the germline V gene, are SGHTA and FQGNSA. This record comes from a study of cytomegalovirus exposure and HLA in healthy donors (TCRdb year 2017). In the study overall: In an earlier analysis of roughly 500 of the donors, 250 to 350 Gb of sequence data and 90 million to 120 million unique TCR beta sequences from roughly 200 million T cells were reported. A later analysis re-analyzed previously published TCR beta repertoires from about 600 donors and added high-resolution HLA genotyping to study TCR occurrence patterns. In an earlier analysis of roughly 600 of the donors, high-throughput TCR beta sequencing was used to judge whether each TCR beta V gene segment behaved as functional or pseudogenic. The later analysis used no new phenotypic data to find candidate immune exposures, relying instead on TCR beta sequences and their occurrence across donors. An early release that covered about 600 HLA-typed donors contained about 300 gigabases of sequencing data and tens of millions of unique TCR sequences. The study combined high-throughput TCR immunosequencing, statistical association of individual TCRs with disease status, and machine learning to predict cytomegalovirus infection status. Alongside the repertoire data, information on donor age, sex, ethnicity and CMV serostatus was compiled. The study used immunosequencing to profile the T cell repertoires of 666 subjects and linked those repertoires to cytomegalovirus serostatus. Across roughly 420 genotyped donors of the cohort, an average of roughly 230,000 unique TCR beta nucleotide sequences per donor were sequenced, and roughly 20% of those sequences were non-productive. In addition to the first cohort of around 670 subjects, a separate validation cohort of approximately 130 different subjects was used. HLA typing covered class I and class II loci at four-digit resolution. The study aimed to test whether cataloging public T cell receptors could reveal signatures of past pathogen exposure. Genome-wide SNP genotypes for about 55% of the 666 donors were used in a later genetic analysis, which treated that subset as a discovery cohort. Every repertoire in the discovery cohort had been generated on one and the same sequencing platform. Typing coverage differed by locus: A, B, C, DRB1 and DQB1 were typed in about 620-640 donors, DQA1 in approximately 520, DPA1 in 600 to 610, and DPB1 in just under 490. Among the roughly 400 genotyped donors, around 79% belonged to the genetic ancestry cluster associated with self-reported Caucasian donors. Roughly 5 DR-DQ haplotypes were handled as single units for association and clustering because linkage in the cohort was strong.

Summary of the overall study and its limitations: An association between a missense DCLRE1C variant and V-gene and J-gene trimming of TCR beta chains was found in a later genetic analysis and replicated in an independent cohort. While some public TCRs were present in many individuals, most TCR sequences turned up only very rarely across donors. CMV serostatus was the only immune exposure information available for the cohort. In both the original and validation cohorts, the classifier was reported to diagnose cytomegalovirus status with high specificity and sensitivity. Because HLA typing was unavailable for some donors at each locus, only the typed subset was used in association tests. In a later genetic analysis, fewer N-insertions in productive TCRs were reported among donors in an Asian-associated ancestry cluster than the approximately 630-donor mean. In a later analysis, HLA-associated TCR beta chains showed more clonal expansion and lower generation probabilities than non-associated chains that were equally common. According to a later analysis, TCR association rates differed among HLA loci, with DRB1 alleles showing the most associated TCRs and HLA-C alleles showing the fewest. In the study, around 150 TCR beta chains were listed as associated with cytomegalovirus. According to the authors, the approach could potentially be generalized to other disease states and immunological phenotypes. Fewer than 20 rarely observed V segments, including chromosome 9 orphons, were excluded from the earlier analysis of approximately 600 of the donors because counts were too low. This cohort had only TCR beta chains sequenced, and the lack of alpha or paired-chain data limited which features could be detected. When HLA alleles, especially DR and DQ, strongly co-occurred, TCR associations were difficult to assign to individual alleles. Presence/absence analyses assumed roughly uniform sequencing depth across donors, an assumption that may not hold. Three of the identified cytomegalovirus-associated TCR beta chains were confirmed in vitro to be specific for cytomegalovirus antigens. A further reported finding was that TCR beta sequences accurately predicted the HLA-A and HLA-B alleles for most subjects in the first cohort. In a later analysis, most CMV-associated TCR beta chains were found to appear HLA-restricted, with HLA associations seemingly driven largely by CMV exposure. Correlated functional status among segregating V segments might be attributable to linkage disequilibrium, but an unknown experimental factor could not be ruled out. According to a later analysis, parvovirus B19, influenza, CMV and Epstein-Barr virus appeared linked to several top co-occurrence clusters. Specific HLA alleles were associated with roughly 16,000 TCR beta sequences at a false discovery rate of 0.05 in a later analysis. An earlier analysis of around 500 of the donors showed that most TCR beta V segments appeared in productive rearrangements either about 87% or about 30% of the time, which broadly matched IMGT annotations. Some IMGT-functional V segments, including TRBV6-2 and TRBV6-3, could not be distinguished by the 87-base-pair reads and were therefore excluded. The sequencing pipeline was judged likely to have produced a cluster of highly shared sequence variants as a technical artifact.

The sequencing input was PBMCs. This clonotype was sampled from a man aged 25-45 years in good health and CMV-seronegative. The chain employs TRBV7-2 and TRBJ2-3; no D gene is confidently identified. The bases are TGTGCCAGCAGTTTTAACTATCTTAGCACAGATACGCAGTATTTT. Its protein product is CASSFNYLSTDTQYF.